The next 29 T cell receptor beta chains were all read from a single sample in a study of cytomegalovirus exposure and HLA in healthy donors. The PCR ran on 60 Vbeta and 13 Jbeta primers. Clones were read by immunoSEQ multiplex PCR, and TCRdb kept only the in-frame ones, dropping some. Among tens of thousands of clones listed, 90% to 95% were seen once. The sequenced sample was PBMCs. These receptors all stem from a woman in her late teens or twenties in good health and CMV-seronegative.

This clone was observed a few times. The chain carries TRBV7-2 and TRBJ2-1, with 10 bases that match TRBD2. The length of the CDR3 is 15 residues. Germline CDR1 reads SGHTA; CDR2 reads FQGNSA. Germline trimming cut 5 bases from V and 5 bases from J; bases unmatched to any gene: 6. CDR3 nucleotide sequence: TGTGCCAGCAGCCCAGGACTAGCGGTTAACAATGAGCAGTTCTTC. It codes for CASSPGLAVNNEQFF.

The rearrangement links TRBV30 to TRBJ2-7, with D unresolved. Germline V lookup: CDR1 GTSNPN, CDR2 SVGIG (reference sequence). CDR3 length: 13 residues. The ends were cut back, 0 bases at V and 2 bases at J, with 8 bases in the middle. CDR3 sequence reads: CAWSVGVTYEQYF. The CDR3 DNA sequence: TGTGCCTGGAGTGTTGGAGTAACCTACGAGCAGTACTTC.

The V call is TRBV27, the J call TRBJ2-2, with 10 bases aligning to TRBD1. CDR3 length equals 16 residues. V lost 2 bases and J lost 7; bases outside the gene matches: 7. Germline CDR1 MNHEY, CDR2 SMNVEV (reference sequence). Here the CDR3 reads CASSLPRTGGVGELFF. The CDR3 DNA reads as TGTGCCAGCAGTTTACCCCGGACAGGGGGTGTCGGGGAGCTGTTTTTT.

The V gene is TRBV18, the J gene TRBJ2-5; D remains unclear. TRBJ2-7 explains the end of the DNA better; the J call may be wrong. CDR3 length: 16 residues. Germline lookup yields CDR1 KGHSH and CDR2 LQKENI. The DNA for the CDR3 is TGTGCCAGCTCACCGACATCTACAGTTACCTCCTACGAGCAGTACTTC. Residues: CASSPTSTVTSYEQYF.

With respect to this clone: Germline and junction disagree at one end, which may indicate a read error. The same CDR3 also results from other DNA sequences found in this sample. The V call is TRBV28, the J call TRBJ2-7; 8 bases fit TRBD2. Per germline, CDR1 MDHEN and CDR2 SYDVKM. The CDR3 length is 21 residues. CDR3 sequence reads: CASSSVRGSLKAGEPDYEQYF. CDR3 bases: TGCGCCAGCAGCTCTGTACGAGGTTCCCTAAAAGCGGGAGAACCCGACTACGAGCAGTACTTC.

The chain recombines TRBV28 with TRBJ2-5; D gene unclear. The J call is uncertain, as TRBJ2-7 better fits the DNA end. Germline V lookup: CDR1 MDHEN, CDR2 SYDVKM. This CDR3 region has 15 residues. The CDR3 sequence: CASSLSLRRAYEQYF. CDR3 in DNA: TGTGCCAGCAGTTTATCCTTGCGGAGAGCCTACGAGCAGTACTTC.

This chain uses TRBV27 with TRBJ2-3; 11 bases align to TRBD2. The CDR3 is 14 residues long. Germline values: CDR1 MNHEY, CDR2 SMNVEV (reference sequence). J lost 9 bases, V lost 4 bases, and 6 bases had no gene match. The CDR3 sequence is CASSSYRLAGTQYF. The CDR3, as DNA: TGTGCCAGCAGTTCATACCGACTAGCGGGAACGCAGTATTTT.

The chain combines TRBV14 with TRBJ2-3; no clear D gene. CDR1 SGHDN and CDR2 FVKESK come from the germline V gene. Trimming took off 0 bases at V and 5 bases at J, with 15 bases between the two ends. The CDR3 spans 16 residues. The CDR3 DNA reads TGTGCCAGCAGCCAAGATTTCTTCGGGTTCAGAGATACGCAGTATTTT. Its protein is CASSQDFFGFRDTQYF.

The chain uses TRBV28 and TRBJ1-4; a possible D gene is TRBD1 (5 bases). V was shortened by 2 bases and J by 6 bases, with 10 bases between the two germline ends. Germline V lookup: CDR1 MDHEN, CDR2 SYDVKM. The CDR3 has 14 residues. The CDR3 nucleotides are TGTGCCAGCAGTTTAGGGGGAGGAGATGAAAAACTGTTTTTT. The encoded protein is CASSLGGGDEKLFF.

The gene calls are TRBV4-2 and TRBJ2-7; D might be TRBD2 (5 bases). The germline V gene encodes CDR1 LGHNA and CDR2 YNFKEQ. The ends were cut back, 3 bases at V and 2 bases at J, with 11 bases in the middle. The CDR3 length is 14 residues. The DNA for the CDR3 is TGTGCCAGCAGCCAGCCGGGGAAGACCTACGAGCAGTACTTC. Translated: CASSQPGKTYEQYF.

V usage is TRBV28 and J usage is TRBJ1-5; D is undetermined. This CDR3 has 14 amino acids. The germline V gene encodes CDR1 MDHEN and CDR2 SYDVKM. Trimming stripped 6 bases from V and 4 bases from J, with 13 bases between. For the CDR3, the DNA is TGTGCCAGCAGCCCCATGGCGGGTAATCAGCCCCAGCATTTT. Its translation: CASSPMAGNQPQHF.

V usage is TRBV19 and J usage is TRBJ1-4; weak D call: TRBD1 (5 bases). This CDR3 is built from 11 residues. CDR1 LNHDA and CDR2 SQIVND come from the germline V gene (reference sequence). Trimming removed 7 bases from V and 12 bases from J, with 12 bases in between. CDR3 residues: CASKGRRELFF. CDR3 sequence (DNA): TGTGCCAGTAAAGGGCGCAGGGAACTGTTTTTT.

The chain couples TRBV19 to TRBJ1-2, with D maybe TRBD1 (5 bases). Deletions cut 10 bases from V and 4 bases from J, with 25 bases between. The CDR3 loop spans 16 amino acids. The germline gives CDR1 LNHDA, CDR2 SQIVND (reference sequence). In DNA form, the CDR3 reads TGTGCCACTTGGGCTCGGGCCCAAAGGGGTTTCTATGGCTACACCTTC. It is translated as CATWARAQRGFYGYTF.

The chain employs TRBV28 and TRBJ2-1, with TRBD2 matching 9 bases. After removal of 2 bases from V and 2 bases from J, the junction contained 7 bases not matched to a gene. This CDR3 is 17 amino acids long. Germline assignment: CDR1 MDHEN and CDR2 SYDVKM. In DNA, the CDR3 is TGTGCCAGCAGTTTAGTTACGACTAGCGGAGCCTACAATGAGCAGTTCTTC. This codes for CASSLVTTSGAYNEQFF.

Worth noting for this clone: The junction does not match germline at one end; this may be a read error. This rearrangement joins TRBV30 to TRBJ2-2; D may be TRBD1 (5 bases). The J call may be faulty, since TRBJ1-3 better matches the DNA end. The CDR3 totals 17 residues. Germline V CDR1 and CDR2: GTSNPN, SVGIG (reference sequence). The CDR3 is CAWSPYGGKGSGNTIYF. The CDR3 DNA reads TGTGCCTGGAGCCCCTATGGGGGGAAAGGCTCTGGGAACACCATATATTTT.

This rearrangement joins TRBV2 to TRBJ2-6, with 11 nucleotides matching TRBD1. CDR3 length equals 17 residues. V dropped 8 bases and J dropped 3; count of bases not matched to a gene: 9. Germline V CDR1 and CDR2: SNHLY, FYNNEI. The CDR3 nucleotides read TGTGCCAGCGCCTTGGACAGGGGGCGGGTTGGGGCCAACGTCCTGACTTTC. Amino acids: CASALDRGRVGANVLTF.

This chain joins TRBV5-1 and TRBJ1-4; TRBD1 might be the D (6 bases). The CDR3 is 15 amino acids. The V and J ends lost 4 bases and 4 bases respectively, with 14 bases between them. CDR1 is SGHRS, CDR2 YFSETQ, per germline. The CDR3 region has the DNA TGCGCCAGCAGCGGAACAGGGAATAGTAATGAAAAACTGTTTTTT. Protein: CASSGTGNSNEKLFF. Supplemented by reference TRBV5-1 and TRBJ1-4, the full variable domain reads KAGVTQTPRYLIKTRGQQVTLSCSPISGHRSVSWYQQTPGQGLQFLFEYFSETQRNKGNFPGRFSGRQFSNSRSEMNVSTLELGDSALYLCASSGTGNSNEKLFFGSGTQLSVL.

The J gene is TRBJ2-1, the V gene TRBV7-2; 7 bases agree with TRBD2. The CDR3 loop spans 15 amino acids. Germline V gene lookup returns CDR1 SGHTA and CDR2 FQGNSA. V dropped 1 base and J dropped 0; count of bases not matched to a gene: 0. CDR3 bases: TGTGCCAGCAGCTTAGGGGGGGGCTCCTACAATGAGCAGTTCTTC. It translates to CASSLGGGSYNEQFF.

The J gene is TRBJ1-1, the V gene TRBV6-4; 12 bases agree with TRBD1. Trimming at V came to 8 bases and at J to 4 bases, leaving 14 bases not matched to a gene. Germline V lookup: CDR1 MRHNA, CDR2 SNTAGT. This CDR3 contains 17 residues. CDR3 in DNA: TGTGCCAGCTTAGAACCGGGACAGGGGGCCAGGAGCACTGAAGCTTTCTTT. It codes for CASLEPGQGARSTEAFF.

V gene TRBV6-4 combines with J gene TRBJ2-2, with D possibly matching TRBD2 (6 bases). Germline lookup yields CDR1 MRHNA and CDR2 SNTAGT. V shed 2 bases and J shed 0 bases, with 10 bases lying between them. This CDR3 is 16 amino acids long. The CDR3 reads CASSDGASANTGELFF. CDR3 nucleotide sequence: TGTGCCAGCAGTGACGGGGCTAGCGCGAACACCGGGGAGCTGTTTTTT.

This clone has a single count. The V call is TRBV28, the J call TRBJ2-5; 7 positions agree with TRBD1. J was trimmed by 4 bases and V by 6 bases; bases with no gene match: 11. Germline CDR1 reads MDHEN; CDR2 reads SYDVKM. CDR3 length: 15 amino acids. CDR3 sequence: CASRIRDRVAETQYF. The DNA of the CDR3 is TGTGCCAGCAGGATTCGCGACAGGGTTGCAGAGACCCAGTACTTC. The whole variable domain, filled in from reference TRBV28 and TRBJ2-5, reads DVKVTQSSRYLVKRTGEKVFLECVQDMDHENMFWYRQDPGLGLRLIYFSYDVKMKEKGDIPEGYSVSREKKERFSLILESASTNQTSMYLCASRIRDRVAETQYFGPGTRLLVL.

The chain is built from TRBV5-6 and TRBJ2-1, with D possibly matching TRBD2 (6 bases). The CDR3 is 15 residues long. The germline V gene encodes CDR1 SGHDT and CDR2 YYEEEE. Trimming removed 0 bases from V and 1 base from J, with 8 bases in between. The CDR3 reads CASSLDGRSYNEQFF. In DNA form, the CDR3 reads TGTGCCAGCAGCTTGGACGGGAGATCCTACAATGAGCAGTTCTTC.

This clone was counted only a few times. The V and J genes are TRBV27 and TRBJ2-1, with a weak D call TRBD1 (5 bases). Germline CDR1 is MNHEY and CDR2 is SMNVEV (reference sequence). V was trimmed by 5 bases and J by 3 bases, leaving 17 bases between them. This CDR3 comprises 16 residues. Here the CDR3 reads CASSRGGRPDYNEQFF. The CDR3, as DNA: TGTGCCAGCAGTAGGGGTGGTAGGCCAGACTACAATGAGCAGTTCTTC.

The V and J genes are TRBV5-1 and TRBJ2-7; 10 nucleotides line up with TRBD2. The CDR3 contains 17 residues. The junction had 14 bases not matched to a gene; V was cut back by 1 base and J by 7 bases. Looked up from germline, CDR1 is SGHRS and CDR2 is YFSETQ. CDR3 loop: CASSLSATSGALGEQYF. The CDR3 bases are TGCGCCAGCAGCTTGAGCGCCACTAGCGGGGCGCTGGGGGAGCAGTACTTC.

The rearrangement joins TRBV19 to TRBJ1-1, with 7 bases lining up with TRBD1. V lost 8 bases to trimming and J lost 10 bases; unmatched junction nucleotides: 7. Germline CDR1 LNHDA, CDR2 SQIVND (reference sequence). This CDR3 region has 11 residues. The DNA for the CDR3 is TGTGCCAGTCCACCAGGGACAGCAGCTTTCTTT. As protein: CASPPGTAAFF.

The chain employs TRBV19 and TRBJ2-4; maybe TRBD1 (5 bases). This CDR3 is built from 12 residues. Germline CDR1 and CDR2: LNHDA and SQIVND (reference sequence). Trimming left V 5 bases short and J 11 bases short, with 13 bases between. Here the CDR3 DNA reads TGTGCCAGTAGTCTAGGACAAGGCCTTCAGTACTTC. Translation gives CASSLGQGLQYF.

The chain recombines TRBV29-1 with TRBJ2-1, with 14 bases identical to TRBD2. This CDR3 is built from 14 residues. The germline V gene has CDR1 SQVTM and CDR2 ANQGSEA. The V gene end was trimmed by 6 bases and the J gene end by 6 bases; junction bases not matched to a gene: 4. The CDR3 reads CSVQTSGRANEQFF. The CDR3 DNA sequence: TGCAGCGTCCAGACTAGCGGGAGGGCCAATGAGCAGTTCTTC.

The chain carries TRBV28 and TRBJ2-3, with D perhaps TRBD1 (5 bases). The CDR3 has 17 residues. V was clipped by 5 bases and J by 0 bases, with 18 bases between them. Germline CDR1 MDHEN, CDR2 SYDVKM. The CDR3 sequence is CASSVTTASSSTDTQYF. The CDR3 bases are TGTGCCAGCAGTGTAACGACAGCCTCCTCTAGCACAGATACGCAGTATTTT.

The chain carries TRBV6-5 and TRBJ1-1; a weak D match, TRBD1 (6 bases). Per the germline V gene, CDR1 is MNHEY and CDR2 is SVGAGI. The germline V and J ends were trimmed by 6 bases and 2 bases, with 10 bases remaining between them. This CDR3 comprises 13 residues. CDR3 amino acids: CASSGQTNTEAFF. The CDR3 nucleotides read TGTGCCAGCAGCGGACAGACTAACACTGAAGCTTTCTTT.